The text below deals with one T cell receptor (beta chain). The data belong to a study of blood T cell repertoires in COVID-19. Study at large: The samples span acute and convalescent COVID-19 from the United States, Italy and Spain. In each case, the material was cDNA or gDNA derived from T cells, B-cell-depleted T cells, or PBMCs.

Germline V CDR1 and CDR2: MNHEY, SMNVEV (reference sequence). J lost 5 bases, V lost 8 bases, and 12 bases had no gene match. The CDR3 has 15 residues. As processed by the authors: Estimates of nucleated cell counts were drawn from the amplification of reference gene primers. Clones were sequenced by immunoSEQ multiplex PCR, and TCRdb holds only the in-frame ones, with some missing. D and trimming come from the DNA, and the V and J calls and clone size come from that table. Of 54,000 or so clones in the sample, around 81% are singletons; the top ten hold 3.5%. The receptor was isolated from an elderly woman with acute or convalescent COVID-19. The rearrangement links TRBV27 to TRBJ2-1; TRBD2 matches at 7 bases. Sequenced sample: peripheral blood. DNA for the CDR3: TGTGCCAGCCGCAGACTGGGGGAGGGCCACAATGAGCAGTTCTTC. Protein sequence: CASRRLGEGHNEQFF.